The 5 T cell receptor beta chains in this list originate from one sample, sequenced in a study of blood T cell repertoires in COVID-19. Generated by immunoSEQ multiplex PCR, the TCRdb table keeps only in-frame clones and is missing some. This sample yields approximately 80,000 clones, of which approximately 85% are seen a single time; roughly 3.2% belongs to the top ten. Sequencing used peripheral blood. Every receptor here comes from a woman of 80 years or more with COVID-19, enrolled during active disease.

The chain carries TRBV11-2 and TRBJ1-1; D may be TRBD1 (6 bases). Germline CDR1 and CDR2: SGHAT and FQNNGV. The CDR3 loop spans 14 amino acids. The V end was cut by 4 bases, the J end by 1 base, with 10 bases between. CDR3 amino acids: CASSWGGANTEAFF. The CDR3, as DNA: TGTGCCAGCAGCTGGGGGGGGGCGAACACTGAAGCTTTCTTT.

The chain carries TRBV10-2 and TRBJ2-3; 8 positions agree with TRBD1. J gave up 4 bases and V 6 bases, and 6 bases lay outside the gene matches. CDR3 length: 14 residues. CDR1 is WSHSY and CDR2 is SAAADI in the germline V gene. The CDR3 sequence: CASRETGVPDTQYF. CDR3 bases: TGCGCCAGCAGGGAGACAGGGGTTCCAGATACGCAGTATTTT.

The CDR3: CASSPRVAGYYGYTF. The CDR3 DNA is TGTGCCAGTAGTCCCCGGGTGGCGGGGTACTATGGCTACACCTTC. The rearrangement joins TRBV19 to TRBJ1-2; no clear D. Trimming shortened V by 5 bases and J by 3 bases, and 16 bases separated the two germline ends. Germline lookup yields CDR1 LNHDA and CDR2 SQIVND (reference sequence). This CDR3 region has 15 residues.

The chain has TRBV9 and TRBJ1-1; no reliable D call. CDR3 length: 14 amino acids. The ends were cut back, 1 base at V and 1 base at J, with 8 bases in the middle. Per germline, CDR1 SGDLS and CDR2 YYNGEE. The CDR3 DNA follows: TGTGCCAGCAGCGTATTAACATCGAACACTGAAGCTTTCTTT. As protein: CASSVLTSNTEAFF.

This clone was found once. V and J are TRBV24-1 and TRBJ2-7, with D possibly being TRBD1 (5 bases). The CDR3 contains 15 residues. With 9 bases removed from V and 0 bases from J, the gap between germline ends came to 17 bases. Germline assignment: CDR1 KGHDR and CDR2 SFDVKD. CDR3 DNA: TGTGCCACCGCCGTTCACAGGTGCGCCTCCTACGAGCAGTACTTC. This encodes CATAVHRCASYEQYF.